This record looks at one TCR beta chain sequence and its context. What it binds is unknown. Germline lookup yields CDR1 SGHRS and CDR2 YFSETQ. The V end was cut by 0 bases, the J end by 1 base, with 10 bases between. This CDR3 contains 15 residues. The assay was immunoSEQ multiplex PCR, and TCRdb's table has in-frame clones only and misses some. The sample includes tens of thousands of clones, over 95% of them seen just once. The data originate from a study of Tregs in tolerant kidney transplant recipients. Study-level information: Recipient cells were told from donor cells by antibody staining.

Findings and caveats of the study: Expanding Tregs on activated donor B cells appeared to best identify donor-specific TCRbeta clones.

Sequenced sample: Tregs from blood cultured with allogeneic cells. The TCR was taken from a human donor in good health. The chain couples TRBV5-1 to TRBJ1-1; unclear D gene. Here the CDR3 DNA reads TGCGCCAGCAGCTTGGTGCCTGCAGGGAACACTGAAGCTTTCTTT. It yields the protein CASSLVPAGNTEAFF. Together with reference TRBV5-1 and TRBJ1-1, the CDR3 gives the full variable domain: KAGVTQTPRYLIKTRGQQVTLSCSPISGHRSVSWYQQTPGQGLQFLFEYFSETQRNKGNFPGRFSGRQFSNSRSEMNVSTLELGDSALYLCASSLVPAGNTEAFFGQGTRLTVV.